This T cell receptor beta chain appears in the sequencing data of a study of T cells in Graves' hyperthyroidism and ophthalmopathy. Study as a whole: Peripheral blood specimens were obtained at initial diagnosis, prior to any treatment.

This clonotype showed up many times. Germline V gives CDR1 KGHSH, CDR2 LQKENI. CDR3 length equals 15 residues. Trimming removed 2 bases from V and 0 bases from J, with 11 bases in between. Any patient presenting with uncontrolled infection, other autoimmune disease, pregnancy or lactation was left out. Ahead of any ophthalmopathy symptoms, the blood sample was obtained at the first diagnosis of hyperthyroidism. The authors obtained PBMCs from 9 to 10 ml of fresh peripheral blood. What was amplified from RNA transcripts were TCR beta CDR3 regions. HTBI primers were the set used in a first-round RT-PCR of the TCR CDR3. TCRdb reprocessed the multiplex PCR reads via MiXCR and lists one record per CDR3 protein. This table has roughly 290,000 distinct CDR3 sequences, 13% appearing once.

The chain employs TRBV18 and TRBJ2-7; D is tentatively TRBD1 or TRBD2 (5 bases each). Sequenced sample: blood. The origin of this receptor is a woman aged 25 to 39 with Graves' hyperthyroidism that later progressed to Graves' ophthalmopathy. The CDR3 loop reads CASSPIRDRSYEQYF. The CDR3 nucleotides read TGTGCCAGCTCACCAATCCGGGACCGCTCCTACGAGCAGTACTTC.